These 13 T cell receptor beta chains were sequenced from one sample in a study of T-cell memory formation after mild COVID-19. TCRdb recomputed calls from the 5' RACE reads with MiXCR, one row per CDR3 protein. The sample holds about 150,000 distinct CDR3 sequences, about 15% seen once. Material for sequencing was PBMCs or a T cell subset sorted from them (not recorded which). These TCRs come from an adult woman who had mild COVID-19 (a few samples of this study predate the infection). Cell type and time point are not known.

Comments on this clonotype: Compared with germline, one end of the junction differs, possibly owing to a read error. This chain connects TRBV27 to TRBJ2-5; 9 positions agree with TRBD2. Looked up from germline, CDR1 is MNHEY and CDR2 is SMNVEV (reference sequence). The CDR3 loop spans 15 amino acids. The CDR3 here is CVSSPTRAGGETQYF. In DNA form, the CDR3 reads TGTGTCAGCAGTCCCACCCGAGCGGGGGGAGAGACCCAGTACTTC.

This chain uses TRBV6-1 with TRBJ2-1, with D perhaps TRBD1 (6 bases). The germline CDR1 and CDR2 sequences are MNHNS and SASEGT. Trimming took off 0 bases at V and 10 bases at J, with 7 bases between the two ends. The CDR3 length is 12 residues. CDR3 coding DNA: TGTGCCAGCAGTGAAGCGGGGACAGAGCAGTTCTTC. It codes for CASSEAGTEQFF.

J is TRBJ2-1 and V is TRBV11-3, with TRBD2 matching over 10 bases. The CDR3 has 15 residues. CDR1 SGHNT and CDR2 YENEEA come from the germline V gene. Unmatched junction bases numbered 7, after V lost 5 bases and J lost 6 bases. The CDR3 loop reads CASSAEGLASNEQFF. In DNA form, the CDR3 reads TGTGCCAGCAGCGCTGAGGGACTAGCGTCCAATGAGCAGTTCTTC.

This clonotype was seen at least ten times. V usage is TRBV4-2 and J usage is TRBJ1-3; D is ambiguous. Deletions cut 1 base from V and 4 bases from J, with 11 bases between. This CDR3 region has 15 residues. Germline V gene lookup returns CDR1 LGHNA and CDR2 YNFKEQ. This chain's CDR3 is CASSQVIGSGNTIYF. CDR3 DNA: TGTGCCAGCAGCCAAGTAATAGGGTCAGGAAACACCATATATTTT.

This clonotype was recorded a few times. J is TRBJ2-7 and V is TRBV10-3, with a possible D match to TRBD1 (6 bases). Germline V gives CDR1 ENHRY, CDR2 SYGVKD. V was trimmed by 5 bases and J by 7 bases, leaving 12 bases between them. The CDR3 covers 12 residues. Written as DNA, the CDR3 is TGTGCCATCAGTAAACAGGGAAATGAGCAGTACTTC. It encodes CAISKQGNEQYF.

This clonotype was observed a handful of times. The chain couples TRBV18 to TRBJ2-7; 10 nucleotides line up with TRBD1. This CDR3 contains 15 residues. Germline CDR1 KGHSH, CDR2 LQKENI. V was clipped by 7 bases and J by 4 bases; unmatched bases: 10. CDR3 nucleotides: TGTGCCAGCTGTGGGACAGGGGCCTCAGTGTACGAGCAGTACTTC. Amino acids: CASCGTGASVYEQYF.

This clonotype has only a few counts. The genes are TRBV5-6 and TRBJ1-1; 7 bases align to TRBD1. J was trimmed by 4 bases and V by 2 bases; bases with no gene match: 8. The CDR3 sequence is 15 residues long. The germline V gene encodes CDR1 SGHDT and CDR2 YYEEEE. CDR3 region: CASSLHRGGVTEAFF. The CDR3, as DNA: TGTGCCAGCAGCTTACACAGGGGTGGGGTCACTGAAGCTTTCTTT.

This clonotype occurred a few times. The V call is TRBV20-1, the J call TRBJ2-1; 8 bases map to TRBD2. The CDR3 consists of 14 residues. V lost 3 bases to trimming and J lost 5 bases; unmatched junction nucleotides: 6. The germline V gene has CDR1 DFQATT and CDR2 SNEGSKA (reference sequence). CDR3 bases: TGCAGTGCTAGCGCACTAGCGGCACACAATGAGCAGTTCTTC. Its protein is CSASALAAHNEQFF.

This chain joins TRBV19 and TRBJ2-2; 16 bases align to TRBD2. The germline gives CDR1 LNHDA, CDR2 SQIVND (reference sequence). This CDR3 is built from 20 residues. The ends lost 6 bases at V and 7 bases at J; junction bases unmatched: 17. CDR3 residues: CASRRTASGTSGRAVGELFF. The CDR3 DNA is TGTGCCAGTAGAAGGACTGCCTCCGGGACTAGCGGGAGGGCGGTCGGGGAGCTGTTTTTT.

This clonotype was counted only a few times. This chain connects TRBV5-1 to TRBJ2-1; maybe TRBD2 (6 bases). V gave up 4 bases and J gave up 7 bases, with 18 bases separating them. The CDR3 spans 15 residues. In germline, CDR1 is SGHRS, CDR2 YFSETQ. The CDR3 loop reads CASSVVVGGLNEQFF. CDR3 nucleotides: TGCGCCAGCAGCGTGGTGGTGGGGGGATTAAATGAGCAGTTCTTC. Based on the CDR3 plus reference TRBV5-1 and TRBJ2-1, the full variable domain is KAGVTQTPRYLIKTRGQQVTLSCSPISGHRSVSWYQQTPGQGLQFLFEYFSETQRNKGNFPGRFSGRQFSNSRSEMNVSTLELGDSALYLCASSVVVGGLNEQFFGPGTRLTVL.

There are many counts of this clonotype. This chain connects TRBV5-1 to TRBJ2-3; 8 bases are a match to TRBD2. V lost 2 bases and J lost 4; bases outside the gene matches: 9. Germline V gene data show CDR1 as SGHRS and CDR2 as YFSETQ. The CDR3 consists of 16 residues. The CDR3 spells CASSFSPQRGSDTQYF. The CDR3 bases are TGCGCCAGCAGCTTTTCCCCCCAGCGGGGGTCAGATACGCAGTATTTT.

Many counts were recorded for this clonotype. The chain uses TRBV9 and TRBJ2-1; no clear D gene. Trimming pared 3 bases from V and 0 bases from J, leaving 4 bases between. Germline V gives CDR1 SGDLS, CDR2 YYNGEE. The CDR3 runs to 13 residues. The CDR3 loop is CASSAGSYNEQFF. CDR3 bases: TGTGCCAGCAGCGCAGGCTCCTACAATGAGCAGTTCTTC.

This clonotype has a handful of counts. This chain links TRBV12-3 or TRBV12-4 with TRBJ1-1; 7 bases are a match to TRBD1. The CDR3 contains 13 residues. V lost 5 bases, J lost 13 bases, and 13 bases stayed unmatched. CDR3 protein: CASSPWTGTEFFF. Here the CDR3 DNA reads TGTGCCAGCAGTCCATGGACAGGCACTGAATTTTTCTTT.